The 18 T cell receptor beta chains presented below share a single source sample, sequenced in a study of human CD4 T cells and Enterobacteriaceae. The table came from immunoSEQ multiplex PCR; TCRdb's copy has only in-frame clones and leaves some out. The data hold 25,000 to 30,000 clones, with about 82% observed a single time. The memory gate held CD4+ cells that were not CD45RA+CCR7+CD95- naive cells, over 98% pure. The sequenced sample was memory CD4+ T cells from blood. These receptors all come from a human donor in good health.

The V gene is TRBV15, the J gene TRBJ2-2; the D is unclear. The germline V gene has CDR1 LNHNV and CDR2 YYDKDF (reference sequence). V was shortened by 3 bases and J by 9 bases, with 14 bases between the two germline ends. The CDR3 has 14 amino acids. Written as DNA, the CDR3 is TGTGCCACCAGCAGTAGGCAAACGAGTCGGGAGCTGTTTTTT. It codes for CATSSRQTSRELFF.

In DNA, the CDR3 is TGCGCCAGCACTGGACAGGGGTCCGTCAATGAGCAGTTCTTC. Protein: CASTGQGSVNEQFF. V usage is TRBV5-1 and J usage is TRBJ2-1, with 9 bases identical to TRBD1. This CDR3 comprises 14 residues. The germline CDR1 and CDR2 sequences are SGHRS and YFSETQ. The ends lost 6 bases at V and 6 bases at J; junction bases unmatched: 7.

The rearrangement uses TRBV6-5 and TRBJ2-5; 7 positions match TRBD2. V dropped 0 bases and J dropped 7; count of bases not matched to a gene: 5. CDR1 is MNHEY and CDR2 is SVGAGI in the germline V gene. This CDR3 region has 14 residues. The CDR3 sequence is CASSYSGGGRTQYF. The CDR3, as DNA: TGTGCCAGCAGTTACTCTGGGGGGGGTCGGACCCAGTACTTC.

The V gene is TRBV5-1, the J gene TRBJ1-4; D ambiguous. CDR3 length: 12 amino acids. V lost 0 bases to trimming and J lost 8 bases, with 5 bases between them. Germline loops: CDR1 SGHRS, CDR2 YFSETQ. DNA of the CDR3: TGCGCCAGCAGCTTGGATCGAGAAAAACTGTTTTTT. Translating gives CASSLDREKLFF.

V usage is TRBV6-5 and J usage is TRBJ1-1; 9 positions match TRBD1. The V gene end was trimmed by 6 bases and the J gene end by 4 bases; junction bases not matched to a gene: 6. CDR3 size: 14 residues. CDR1 and CDR2 (germline): MNHEY, SVGAGI. The CDR3 sequence is CASRPTGGFTEAFF. CDR3 DNA sequence: TGTGCCAGCAGGCCGACAGGGGGGTTCACTGAAGCTTTCTTT.

The rearrangement links TRBV6-5 to TRBJ2-3, with a tentative D call TRBD2 (6 bases). Trimming shortened V by 9 bases and J by 0 bases, and 10 bases separated the two germline ends. CDR1 MNHEY and CDR2 SVGAGI come from the germline V gene. The CDR3 extends over 13 amino acids. The CDR3 DNA reads as TGTGCCAGGATCCTAGCGAGCACAGATACGCAGTATTTT. It is translated as CARILASTDTQYF.

This chain connects TRBV11-2 to TRBJ1-1; D is ambiguous. Germline V gene data show CDR1 as SGHAT and CDR2 as FQNNGV. Deletions cut 2 bases from V and 4 bases from J, with 17 bases between. This CDR3 is 16 amino acids long. CDR3 region: CASSLNEGSKGTEAFF. The CDR3 DNA reads TGTGCCAGCAGCTTAAATGAAGGGAGTAAGGGCACTGAAGCTTTCTTT.

This clone occurred a few times. This rearrangement joins TRBV7-8 to TRBJ1-5; a possible D gene is TRBD1 (6 bases). This CDR3 spans 14 amino acids. The V gene lost 4 bases and the J gene lost 8 bases, with 15 bases spanning the gap. The V gene's germline CDR1 is SGHVS and CDR2 FQNEAQ. DNA for the CDR3: TGTGCCAGCAGCTCCCTGGGGGCAATAAAGCCCCAGCATTTT. The encoded protein is CASSSLGAIKPQHF. The whole variable domain, filled in from reference TRBV7-8 and TRBJ1-5, reads GAGVSQSPRYKVAKRGQDVALRCDPISGHVSLFWYQQALGQGPEFLTYFQNEAQLDKSGLPSDRFFAERPEGSVSTLKIQRTQQEDSAVYLCASSSLGAIKPQHFGDGTRLSIL.

Comment on this clone: The junction and the germline gene differ at one end; a read error may be behind it. The genes are TRBV19 and TRBJ2-1; 9 nucleotides agree with TRBD1. The CDR3 spans 12 residues. CDR1 is LNHDA, CDR2 SQIVND, per germline (reference sequence). DNA of the CDR3: TGTGCCAGTAGTACTACGCCCGGGACAGGGATCTTC. Translation: CASSTTPGTGIF.

This chain uses TRBV6-4 with TRBJ2-3, with D tentatively TRBD1 (5 bases). Germline V CDR1 and CDR2: MRHNA, SNTAGT. V lost 8 bases to trimming and J lost 1 base, with 16 bases between them. This CDR3 is 15 amino acids long. The CDR3: CASSPQAVGTDTQYF. Here the CDR3 DNA reads TGTGCCAGCTCCCCACAGGCCGTTGGCACAGATACGCAGTATTTT.

The chain is built from TRBV6-1 and TRBJ2-6; tentative D call: TRBD1 (8 bases). The length of the CDR3 is 15 residues. Trimming pared 10 bases from V and 1 base from J, leaving 14 bases between. CDR1 MNHNS and CDR2 SASEGT come from the germline V gene. The CDR3 bases are TGTGCCACGCTACAGGGGGGGTCTGGGGCCAACGTCCTGACTTTC. Protein product: CATLQGGSGANVLTF.

This chain uses TRBV19 with TRBJ2-7; the D gene is possibly TRBD2 (6 bases). Germline CDR1 is LNHDA and CDR2 is SQIVND (reference sequence). This CDR3 contains 13 residues. Trimming cost V 5 bases and J 2 bases, with 10 bases left between them. CDR3 DNA: TGTGCCAGTAGTGTCCCGGGGGCCTACGAGCAGTACTTC. Amino acid sequence: CASSVPGAYEQYF.

The chain is built from TRBV2 and TRBJ1-4, with D possibly being TRBD1 (6 bases). V shed 5 bases and J shed 2 bases, with 15 bases lying between them. CDR1 and CDR2 (germline): SNHLY, FYNNEI. There are 16 residues in the CDR3. As DNA, the CDR3 is TGTGCCAGCAGTCGGAGGGGGGGCCTCACTAATGAAAAACTGTTTTTT. It specifies CASSRRGGLTNEKLFF.

V usage is TRBV28 and J usage is TRBJ2-7; 8 nucleotides match TRBD2. With 2 bases clipped from V and 5 bases from J, the junction kept 8 bases outside the gene matches. This CDR3 has 15 amino acids. CDR1 is MDHEN and CDR2 is SYDVKM in the germline V gene. CDR3 nucleotide sequence: TGTGCCAGCAGTTTACCGGGACTAGGGAGGGACGAGCAGTACTTC. Amino acids: CASSLPGLGRDEQYF.

This clone was seen once. The chain has TRBV14 and TRBJ2-5, with D maybe TRBD1 (5 bases). The V end lost 2 bases, the J end lost 5 bases, and 15 bases lay between the germline ends. CDR1 SGHDN and CDR2 FVKESK come from the germline V gene. There are 15 residues in the CDR3. The CDR3 reads CASSQNLGPKETQYF. CDR3 DNA sequence: TGTGCCAGCAGCCAAAATCTGGGGCCTAAGGAGACCCAGTACTTC.

The chain links TRBV19 to TRBJ2-7; D ambiguous. Germline V gene data show CDR1 as LNHDA and CDR2 as SQIVND (reference sequence). Between the trimmed V and J ends, which lost 3 bases and 4 bases, there was a span of 10 bases. The CDR3 extends over 13 amino acids. The CDR3 DNA follows: TGTGCCAGTAGTATCGAAGTTCAGTACGAGCAGTACTTC. Residues: CASSIEVQYEQYF.

V usage is TRBV7-9 and J usage is TRBJ2-7; 8 nucleotides align to TRBD2. CDR1 and CDR2 (germline): SEHNR, FQNEAQ (reference sequence). The V and J ends lost 5 bases and 2 bases, in that order; junction bases with no gene match: 2. The length of the CDR3 is 13 residues. The CDR3 nucleotides are TGTGCCAGCAGCCCCGGGGGGGCCTACGAGCAGTACTTC. It specifies CASSPGGAYEQYF.

The rearrangement links TRBV27 to TRBJ2-5; the D gene could be TRBD1 or TRBD2 (6 bases each). CDR1 and CDR2 (germline): MNHEY, SMNVEV (reference sequence). This CDR3 has 14 residues. Trimming took 2 bases from V and 5 from J, leaving 12 bases between them. The CDR3 DNA is TGTGCCAGCAGTTTAGGGGGGCTGGGGGAGACCCAGTACTTC. It codes for CASSLGGLGETQYF.